The rows below give T cell receptor beta chains drawn from one sample of a study of T cell changes during pregnancy in multiple sclerosis. Method: immunoSEQ multiplex PCR; TCRdb's copy keeps in-frame clones and lacks some. The sample has about 110,000 clones, 80% to 95% seen once. The starting material was peripheral blood, obtained in the third trimester of pregnancy. The receptor set was obtained from a female donor with multiple sclerosis, enrolled in a pregnancy study. The CDR3 runs from the conserved cysteine through the conserved F or W. A D gene is named only where the DNA matches it firmly. Clone sizes are given selectively: once, few, many, or a class where the clone is expanded.

CDR3aa,CDR3nt,v_gene,d_gene,abundance,j_gene
CASSLTGGADTQYF,TGTGCCAGCAGCTTGACAGGGGGAGCGGATACGCAGTATTTT,TRBV5-4,TRBD1,few,TRBJ2-3
CATHRGGNEQFF,TGTGCAACTCACAGGGGTGGCAATGAGCAGTTCTTC,TRBV27,TRBD1,NA,TRBJ2-1
CASSEEFLGQGIGYTF,TGTGCCAGCAGTGAAGAGTTTTTGGGACAGGGTATTGGCTACACCTTC,TRBV2,TRBD1,NA,TRBJ1-2
CASRPQGAPYEQYF,TGTGCCAGCAGACCACAGGGAGCTCCCTACGAGCAGTACTTC,TRBV27,NA,NA,TRBJ2-7
CSVEDRGSFSYNEQFF,TGCAGCGTTGAAGACAGGGGATCTTTCTCCTACAATGAGCAGTTCTTC,TRBV29-1,NA,NA,TRBJ2-1
CASSPVQGAHEQYF,TGTGCCAGTAGCCCGGTGCAGGGGGCCCACGAGCAGTACTTC,TRBV19,TRBD1,NA,TRBJ2-7
CASKGQGAYGYTF,TGTGCCAGCAAAGGACAGGGGGCCTATGGCTACACCTTC,TRBV27,TRBD1,once,TRBJ1-2
CASSALGGGSNQPQHF,TGTGCCAGCAGTGCCCTAGGGGGGGGCAGCAATCAGCCCCAGCATTTT,TRBV6-1,NA,NA,TRBJ1-5
CASSTGGRNTEAFF,TGTGCCAGTAGTACAGGGGGGAGGAACACTGAAGCTTTCTTT,TRBV19,TRBD1,once,TRBJ1-1
CASSFSGMDTDTQYF,TGTGCCAGCAGCTTTAGCGGGATGGACACAGATACGCAGTATTTT,TRBV11-3,TRBD2,NA,TRBJ2-3
CASSMFLGPTFYEQYF,TGTGCCAGTAGTATGTTCTTAGGCCCGACTTTCTACGAGCAGTACTTC,TRBV19,NA,NA,TRBJ2-7
CASKSQGYSVEAFF,TGTGCCAGCAAGTCCCAGGGATACTCGGTTGAAGCTTTCTTT,TRBV2,NA,NA,TRBJ1-1
CASSEGDRGSSEQFF,TGTGCCAGCAGTGAAGGGGACAGGGGGTCGAGTGAGCAGTTCTTC,TRBV6-4,TRBD1,NA,TRBJ2-1
CASSPNLNRETQYF,TGCGCCAGCAGCCCGAACCTGAATCGGGAGACCCAGTACTTC,TRBV5-1,NA,NA,TRBJ2-5
CASSWAGGWGTDTQYF,TGTGCCAGCAGCTGGGCGGGGGGATGGGGCACAGATACGCAGTATTTT,TRBV7-3,TRBD2,once,TRBJ2-3
CASSPEDGLAGVGQFF,TGTGCCAGCAGCCCAGAGGACGGACTAGCGGGGGTTGGGCAGTTCTTC,TRBV4-2,TRBD2,NA,TRBJ2-1